This passage covers 10 T cell receptor beta chains from one sample sequenced in a study of blood T cells in healthy people across ages. Primed by a sample-barcoded 5' primer and a J-beta primer mix, a second PCR proceeded for roughly 6 to 12 cycles. In TCRdb, the 5' RACE reads were re-called with MiXCR into one record per CDR3 protein. The sample has approximately 490,000 distinct CDR3 sequences, 24% seen once. The same specimen was also included in a second study, on T cells of mothers and their children.

Sequencing used blood. Receptor source: a boy aged 5-17 years in good health.

The CDR3 DNA follows: TGTGCCAGCAGTAGTAGCTTGGTCTATAATTCACCCCTCCACTTT. This sequence encodes CASSSSLVYNSPLHF. V usage is TRBV27 and J usage is TRBJ1-6; D gene ambiguous. The V gene lost 5 bases and the J gene lost 3 bases, with 11 bases spanning the gap. The CDR3 runs 15 residues. Germline V gene data show CDR1 as MNHEY and CDR2 as SMNVEV (reference sequence).

The V and J genes are TRBV7-8 and TRBJ1-5; 7 bases map to TRBD1. Trimming took 5 bases from V and 6 from J; bases not matched to a gene: 13. In germline, CDR1 is SGHVS, CDR2 FQNEAQ. The CDR3 contains 16 residues. The CDR3 spells CASSPSPGGMIQPQHF. CDR3 DNA sequence: TGTGCCAGCAGCCCTTCCCCAGGGGGAATGATTCAGCCCCAGCATTTT.

This chain uses TRBV6-5 with TRBJ2-5; 8 positions match TRBD2. The CDR3 contains 15 residues. After removal of 0 bases from V and 4 bases from J, the junction contained 4 bases not matched to a gene. Germline CDR1 is MNHEY and CDR2 is SVGAGI. The CDR3 region has the DNA TGTGCCAGCAGTTACTCGGGACTAGTTAGAGAGACCCAGTACTTC. This codes for CASSYSGLVRETQYF.

The CDR3 nucleotides read TGTGCCAGCAGCTTAGTAGCACCCATAAACACCGGGGAGCTGTTTTTT. It is translated as CASSLVAPINTGELFF. The chain combines TRBV11-2 with TRBJ2-2; D is unclear. With 1 base removed from V and 2 bases from J, the gap between germline ends came to 11 bases. The CDR3 is made up of 16 amino acids. CDR1 and CDR2 (germline): SGHAT, FQNNGV.

This clonotype was recorded once. The CDR3 spells CASSYYGTASYEQYF. The DNA for the CDR3 is TGTGCCAGCAGTTACTACGGGACTGCCTCCTACGAGCAGTACTTC. The chain carries TRBV6-5 and TRBJ2-1; TRBD2 might be the D (6 bases). The J call may be incorrect, as the DNA end agrees better with TRBJ2-7. The germline V gene encodes CDR1 MNHEY and CDR2 SVGAGI. The CDR3 totals 15 residues.

The genes are TRBV30 and TRBJ1-2; possibly TRBD1 for D (6 bases). V lost 2 bases and J lost 8, with 15 bases in between. The V gene's germline CDR1 is GTSNPN and CDR2 SVGIG (reference sequence). CDR3 length: 13 amino acids. The CDR3: CAWSYGAGDGYTF. Written as DNA, the CDR3 is TGTGCCTGGAGTTACGGTGCAGGGGACGGCTACACCTTC.

The chain is built from TRBV9 and TRBJ2-7; 9 nucleotides match TRBD2. V was clipped by 0 bases and J by 6 bases; unmatched bases: 4. CDR1 and CDR2 from the germline V gene are SGDLS and YYNGEE. The length of the CDR3 is 14 residues. This CDR3 reads CASSVVGTSLEQYF. The CDR3 DNA follows: TGTGCCAGCAGCGTAGTGGGGACTAGCCTCGAGCAGTACTTC.

This clonotype was seen a few times. The rearrangement joins TRBV12-1 to TRBJ2-5; TRBD1, the D gene given by the table, was not confirmed from the DNA. The J call is uncertain, as TRBJ2-7 better fits the DNA end. TRBV12-1 is a recognized pseudogene. The CDR3 sequence is 14 residues long. The CDR3 coding sequence is TGTGCCAGCAGCGCCTGGGACAGTCACTACGAGCAGTACTTC. Translating it yields CASSAWDSHYEQYF.

In this sample, this clonotype is medium-sized (0.01 to 0.1%). The chain recombines TRBV6-4 with TRBJ2-3, with TRBD2 matching over 10 bases. This CDR3 spans 16 amino acids. The V segment lost 3 bases and the J segment 0 bases; nucleotides outside the gene matches: 3. Looked up from germline, CDR1 is MRHNA and CDR2 is SNTAGT. The CDR3 spells CASSESSGGSTDTQYF. For the CDR3, the DNA is TGTGCCAGCAGTGAGTCTAGCGGGGGAAGCACAGATACGCAGTATTTT.

This CDR3 is CASSRRHVNTEAFF. DNA for the CDR3: TGTGCCAGCAGCCGCAGACACGTGAACACTGAAGCTTTCTTT. J is TRBJ1-1 and V is TRBV5-6, with D unclear. V was trimmed by 4 bases and J by 0 bases, leaving 10 bases between them. Germline lookup yields CDR1 SGHDT and CDR2 YYEEEE. The CDR3 extends over 14 amino acids.